Each of the 14 T cell receptor beta chains below was sequenced from the same sample in a study of regulatory T cells in long-lasting Graves disease. Arm-PCR of CDR3 regions and iRepertoire HTBI primers were the basis on which TCR beta libraries were built. TCRdb re-derived calls from the multiplex PCR reads in MiXCR, one entry per CDR3 protein. The sample contains about half a million distinct CDR3 sequences, 22% of which appear only once. Indicated time point: persistent/refractory GD, antithyroid drugs over 5 years with positive TRAb. The TCR library was made from RNA that had been extracted from PBMCs in TRIzol. Sequenced material: peripheral blood mononuclear cells (PBMCs), taken when the disease was refractory, from a patient treated with antithyroid drugs. These receptors all come from a female donor with Graves disease.

V usage is TRBV24-1 and J usage is TRBJ2-5; 9 bases line up with TRBD2. Germline V lookup: CDR1 KGHDR, CDR2 SFDVKD. The CDR3 is 15 amino acids. Unmatched junction bases numbered 1, after V lost 1 base and J lost 2 bases. The CDR3 DNA reads TGTGCCACCAGTGATTTAACTAGCGGGCAAGAGACCCAGTACTTC. Its translation: CATSDLTSGQETQYF.

CDR3 amino acids: CASSQRGGEETQYF. In nucleotides, the CDR3 is TGTGCCAGCAGCCAGCGGGGGGGCGAAGAGACCCAGTACTTC. The V and J genes are TRBV3-1 and TRBJ2-5; 9 positions match TRBD2. V shed 3 bases, J shed 3 bases, and the junction held 2 bases outside the gene matches. Germline V lookup: CDR1 LGHDT, CDR2 YNNKEL (reference sequence). The CDR3 runs to 14 residues.

This sequence joins TRBV28 and TRBJ2-3, with TRBD1 identical over 9 bases. The CDR3 runs to 15 residues. CDR1 and CDR2 (germline): MDHEN, SYDVKM. V lost 7 bases, J lost 9 bases, and 14 bases stayed unmatched. The CDR3 DNA is TGTGCCAGCACCTTATCGGAGACAGGGGGAAAAACGCAGTATTTT. This translates into CASTLSETGGKTQYF.

This clonotype was picked up many times. The gene calls are TRBV19 and TRBJ1-2; the match to TRBD1 covers 8 bases. Germline trimming cut 9 bases from V and 6 bases from J; bases unmatched to any gene: 9. This CDR3 is 13 amino acids long. Germline V gene lookup returns CDR1 LNHDA and CDR2 SQIVND (reference sequence). The CDR3 protein is CASSLRQGHGYTF. CDR3 coding DNA: TGTGCCAGCAGCTTAAGACAGGGGCATGGCTACACCTTC.

The chain uses TRBV9 and TRBJ1-6; D might be TRBD1 (5 bases). The V end was cut by 0 bases, the J end by 9 bases, with 19 bases between. Germline CDR1 is SGDLS and CDR2 is YYNGEE. The CDR3 has 17 amino acids. DNA for the CDR3: TGTGCCAGCAGCGTAGACCCCTCCTCGGGGGTTCGTTCACCCCTCCACTTT. Protein product: CASSVDPSSGVRSPLHF.

This clonotype was recorded at least ten times. This chain joins TRBV11-2 and TRBJ1-6, with 7 bases identical to TRBD1. This CDR3 region has 12 residues. Germline V CDR1 and CDR2: SGHAT, FQNNGV. Germline trimming cut 9 bases from V and 7 bases from J; bases unmatched to any gene: 3. The CDR3 sequence is CASGTDNSPLHF. In nucleotides, the CDR3 is TGTGCCAGTGGGACAGACAATTCACCCCTCCACTTT.

Comment on this clonotype: Just one base apart from a much larger clone, this may be a read error. The chain is built from TRBV7-8 and TRBJ2-5; 8 positions agree with TRBD1. This CDR3 is 15 amino acids long. CDR1 and CDR2 (germline): SGHVS, FQNEAQ. The CDR3 sequence: CASSPRQGIGETQCF. The CDR3 nucleotides are TGTGCCAGCAGCCCTAGACAGGGGATCGGAGAGACCCAGTGCTTC. The whole variable domain, filled in from reference TRBV7-8 and TRBJ2-5, reads GAGVSQSPRYKVAKRGQDVALRCDPISGHVSLFWYQQALGQGPEFLTYFQNEAQLDKSGLPSDRFFAERPEGSVSTLKIQRTQQEDSAVYLCASSPRQGIGETQCFGPGTRLLVL.

This clonotype was picked up a small number of times. The chain is built from TRBV3-1 and TRBJ2-7; D is ambiguous. Looked up from germline, CDR1 is LGHDT and CDR2 is YNNKEL (reference sequence). Deletions cut 0 bases from V and 4 bases from J, with 10 bases between. This CDR3 comprises 14 residues. CDR3 in amino acids: CASSQDIRLYEQYF. CDR3 coding DNA: TGTGCCAGCAGCCAAGATATTCGGCTATACGAGCAGTACTTC.

As for this clonotype: A much larger clone lies one base from this, so it may be a read error. This sequence joins TRBV29-1 and TRBJ2-7; a weak D match, TRBD1 (8 bases). With 7 bases removed from V and 4 bases from J, the gap between germline ends came to 23 bases. From germline, CDR1 is SQVTM and CDR2 ANQGSEA. The CDR3 sequence is 15 residues long. The CDR3 region has the DNA TGCAGCGCTGCCTACGGGGGGCAGGGGGCTTACGAGCAGTACTTC. Amino acid sequence: CSAAYGGQGAYEQYF.

There are a few counts of this clonotype. The rearrangement links TRBV29-1 to TRBJ1-6, with 11 bases matching TRBD1. The CDR3 spans 15 residues. Germline CDR1 SQVTM, CDR2 ANQGSEA. Germline trimming cut 6 bases from V and 2 bases from J; bases unmatched to any gene: 3. The CDR3 loop is CSVRTGGTYNSPLHF. As DNA, the CDR3 is TGCAGCGTACGGACAGGGGGCACCTATAATTCACCCCTCCACTTT.

This clonotype was counted at least ten times. The chain uses TRBV7-9 and TRBJ1-2; 8 nucleotides align to TRBD1. Germline CDR1 SEHNR, CDR2 FQNEAQ (reference sequence). The CDR3 sequence is 13 residues long. V shed 8 bases and J 8 bases; nucleotides not matched to a gene: 10. CDR3 DNA sequence: TGTGCCAGCTCCTCTACGGACAGGGACGGCTACACCTTC. Translation gives CASSSTDRDGYTF. Complete variable domain (other parts from reference TRBV7-9 and TRBJ1-2): DTGVSQNPRHKITKRGQNVTFRCDPISEHNRLYWYRQTLGQGPEFLTYFQNEAQLEKSRLLSDRFSAERPKGSFSTLEIQRTEQGDSAMYLCASSSTDRDGYTFGSGTRLTVV.

This clonotype appeared many times. The chain joins TRBV28 to TRBJ1-2; D might be TRBD1 (5 bases). The CDR3 is made up of 14 amino acids. V was pared by 6 bases and J by 1 base, with 12 bases between. Germline V gives CDR1 MDHEN, CDR2 SYDVKM. This chain's CDR3 is CASSISGLNYGYTF. In nucleotides, the CDR3 is TGTGCCAGCAGCATCTCAGGGCTTAACTATGGCTACACCTTC.

This clonotype was seen more than once but under ten times. The rearrangement uses TRBV20-1 and TRBJ2-7, with TRBD2 as a possible D gene (7 bases). V was shortened by 6 bases and J by 5 bases, with 20 bases between the two germline ends. This CDR3 has 14 residues. Germline V gene sequence: CDR1 DFQATT, CDR2 SNEGSKA (reference sequence). CDR3 sequence: CSAGGGGRGDEQYF. DNA of the CDR3: TGCAGTGCGGGCGGCGGGGGCAGGGGCGACGAGCAGTACTTC.

This clonotype was detected ten times or more. The chain couples TRBV28 to TRBJ1-5; no clear D gene. From germline, CDR1 is MDHEN and CDR2 SYDVKM. V lost 8 bases and J lost 4, with 9 bases in between. The CDR3 loop spans 12 amino acids. The CDR3: CASVTFNQPQHF. DNA of the CDR3: TGTGCCAGCGTAACCTTTAATCAGCCCCAGCATTTT.